Reported below is one T cell receptor (beta chain). This entry is derived from a study of blood T cell repertoires in COVID-19. Assay: immunoSEQ multiplex PCR; the TCRdb copy retains only in-frame clones and omits some. The profile shows about 160,000 clones, about 92% of them singletons. Trimming took 2 bases from V and 4 from J, leaving 8 bases between them. The CDR3 consists of 13 residues. From germline, CDR1 is SGHVS and CDR2 FNYEAQ. A Seattle source enrolled patients during active infection and followed them longitudinally. The specimen was peripheral blood. The chain uses TRBV7-6 and TRBJ2-5; D gene uncertain. The source is a man younger than 45 with COVID-19, enrolled during active disease. CDR3 sequence (DNA): TGTGCCAGCAGCTTACAGTTTCGAGAGACCCAGTACTTC. Encoded protein: CASSLQFRETQYF.